The 26 T cell receptor beta chains below come from one sample, sequenced in a study of T-cell memory formation after mild COVID-19. Each CDR3 protein is one row after TCRdb ran MiXCR on the 5' RACE reads. In the table there are 400,000 to 550,000 distinct CDR3 sequences, roughly 23% of which are singletons. Sequenced sample: PBMCs or a T cell subset sorted from them (not recorded which). Receptors were obtained from an adult woman who had mild COVID-19 (a few samples of this study predate the infection). Cell type and time point are not known.

This clonotype was seen a single time. The chain uses TRBV14 and TRBJ2-7, with TRBD1 as a possible D gene (6 bases). V was cut by 4 bases and J by 2 bases, with 15 bases left in between. This CDR3 region has 15 residues. Looked up from germline, CDR1 is SGHDN and CDR2 is FVKESK. The CDR3 DNA follows: TGTGCCAGCAGCCCCTATACAGGGTCCCCCTACGAGCAGTACTTC. Its translation: CASSPYTGSPYEQYF.

This clonotype was found many times. The chain links TRBV7-2 to TRBJ1-3; D not certain. V gave up 5 bases and J gave up 0 bases, with 11 bases separating them. Germline CDR1 and CDR2: SGHTA and FQGNSA. The CDR3 runs 15 residues. Here the CDR3 DNA reads TGTGCCAGCAGCATACGACGCTCCTCTGGAAACACCATATATTTT. Amino acids: CASSIRRSSGNTIYF.

This chain connects TRBV7-7 to TRBJ2-5, with a tentative D call TRBD1 (6 bases). The CDR3 is made up of 18 amino acids. The germline CDR1 and CDR2 sequences are SSHAT and FNYEAQ (reference sequence). V was cut by 0 bases and J by 2 bases, with 19 bases left in between. The CDR3 protein is CASSLANALGGLQETQYF. CDR3 nucleotides: TGTGCCAGCAGCTTAGCTAACGCTTTAGGGGGATTACAAGAGACCCAGTACTTC.

This clonotype was detected ten times or more. The gene calls are TRBV4-2 and TRBJ2-7; 9 bases fit TRBD2. The V and J ends lost 0 bases and 3 bases, in that order; junction bases with no gene match: 9. Germline assignment: CDR1 LGHNA and CDR2 YNFKEQ. The CDR3 contains 17 residues. CDR3 residues: CASSQDSGASGVYEQYF. CDR3 sequence (DNA): TGTGCCAGCAGCCAAGATTCGGGGGCTAGCGGGGTCTACGAGCAGTACTTC.

The gene calls are TRBV18 and TRBJ2-5; possible D gene TRBD2, 6 bases. The CDR3 totals 12 residues. Germline V gene data show CDR1 as KGHSH and CDR2 as LQKENI. The V gene lost 6 bases and the J gene lost 5 bases, with 10 bases spanning the gap. The CDR3 reads CASSGTRETQYF. As DNA, the CDR3 is TGTGCCAGCTCGGGGACTCGGGAGACCCAGTACTTC.

This CDR3 reads CASSEGGEHTEAFF. CDR3 in DNA: TGTGCCAGCAGTGAAGGGGGCGAACACACTGAAGCTTTCTTT. The rearrangement uses TRBV25-1 and TRBJ1-1, with D possibly being TRBD1 (6 bases). The CDR3 contains 14 residues. V lost 2 bases and J lost 3, with 10 bases in between. CDR1 is MGHDK, CDR2 SYGVNS, per germline.

The chain couples TRBV10-3 to TRBJ2-3, with D perhaps TRBD1 or TRBD2 (6 bases each). V lost 0 bases, J lost 1 base, and 8 bases lay in between. Germline CDR1 and CDR2: ENHRY and SYGVKD. The CDR3 is 15 amino acids. The CDR3 loop reads CAISESRGGTDTQYF. CDR3 nucleotide sequence: TGTGCCATCAGTGAGTCGAGGGGGGGCACAGATACGCAGTATTTT.

This clonotype occurred a few times. J is TRBJ2-2 and V is TRBV19; D uncertain. There are 14 residues in the CDR3. V shed 6 bases and J shed 0 bases, with 8 bases lying between them. Germline CDR1 LNHDA, CDR2 SQIVND (reference sequence). CDR3 protein: CASRRASNTGELFF. The CDR3 nucleotides read TGTGCCAGTAGGCGTGCCTCGAACACCGGGGAGCTGTTTTTT. Full variable domain (missing parts from reference TRBV19 and TRBJ2-2): DGGITQSPKYLFRKEGQNVTLSCEQNLNHDAMYWYRQDPGQGLRLIYYSQIVNDFQKGDIAEGYSVSREKKESFPLTVTSAQKNPTAFYLCASRRASNTGELFFGEGSRLTVL.

The chain joins TRBV19 to TRBJ2-7; 7 nucleotides align to TRBD1. V shed 3 bases and J 3 bases; nucleotides not matched to a gene: 8. The CDR3 is made up of 15 amino acids. The germline CDR1 and CDR2 sequences are LNHDA and SQIVND (reference sequence). The CDR3 loop is CASSMSQGYGYEQYF. CDR3 DNA sequence: TGTGCCAGTAGTATGTCACAGGGGTACGGCTACGAGCAGTACTTC. Supplemented by reference TRBV19 and TRBJ2-7, the full variable domain reads DGGITQSPKYLFRKEGQNVTLSCEQNLNHDAMYWYRQDPGQGLRLIYYSQIVNDFQKGDIAEGYSVSREKKESFPLTVTSAQKNPTAFYLCASSMSQGYGYEQYFGPGTRLTVT.

This sequence joins TRBV30 and TRBJ2-3; D is uncertain. The germline gives CDR1 GTSNPN, CDR2 SVGIG (reference sequence). The ends were cut back, 6 bases at V and 7 bases at J, with 5 bases in the middle. The CDR3 has 9 amino acids. CDR3 in amino acids: CACGNTQYF. The CDR3 bases are TGTGCCTGCGGTAATACGCAGTATTTT.

The V gene is TRBV7-8, the J gene TRBJ1-2, with 8 nucleotides matching TRBD1. This CDR3 has 14 residues. CDR1 and CDR2 (germline): SGHVS, FQNEAQ. V shed 5 bases, J shed 3 bases, and the junction held 5 bases outside the gene matches. The CDR3 bases are TGTGCCAGCAGCCGAATACAGGGGGACTATGGCTACACCTTC. Translation: CASSRIQGDYGYTF.

The chain links TRBV9 to TRBJ2-5; D may be TRBD1 (5 bases). The CDR3 is made up of 14 amino acids. The V and J ends lost 0 bases and 4 bases respectively, with 10 bases between them. Germline loops: CDR1 SGDLS, CDR2 YYNGEE. The DNA of the CDR3 is TGTGCCAGCAGCGTAGATCCAGGGCTAGAGACCCAGTACTTC. This encodes CASSVDPGLETQYF.

The rearrangement joins TRBV7-8 to TRBJ2-1; the D is unclear. V was pared by 5 bases and J by 3 bases, with 8 bases between. The V gene's germline CDR1 is SGHVS and CDR2 FQNEAQ. The CDR3 has 13 amino acids. The CDR3 DNA follows: TGTGCCAGCAGCCCCCAGAACTACAATGAGCAGTTCTTC. This gives the protein CASSPQNYNEQFF.

The table lists this clonotype with a few counts. The chain couples TRBV15 to TRBJ1-1; D is uncertain. The length of the CDR3 is 16 residues. Germline CDR1 LNHNV, CDR2 YYDKDF (reference sequence). Trimming removed 2 bases at V and 4 bases at J, with 17 bases between. The CDR3 loop reads CATSRPNIMVVTEAFF. CDR3 sequence (DNA): TGTGCCACCAGCAGACCCAACATAATGGTTGTCACTGAAGCTTTCTTT.

By share of the sample, this clonotype is medium-sized. V and J are TRBV7-7 and TRBJ2-7; 8 bases map to TRBD1. V was clipped by 3 bases and J by 2 bases; unmatched bases: 6. Germline V gene lookup returns CDR1 SSHAT and CDR2 FNYEAQ (reference sequence). The CDR3 has 15 amino acids. The CDR3 region is CASSFGQGDTYEQYF. The DNA of the CDR3 is TGTGCCAGCAGCTTCGGACAGGGAGATACCTACGAGCAGTACTTC.

A few counts support this clonotype. The chain carries TRBV2 and TRBJ2-2, with a possible D match to TRBD1 (6 bases). Trimming removed 4 bases from V and 6 bases from J, with 12 bases in between. Germline loops: CDR1 SNHLY, CDR2 FYNNEI. This CDR3 contains 14 residues. The CDR3 protein is CASSAGDVAGELFF. CDR3 nucleotides: TGTGCCAGCAGTGCAGGGGACGTCGCCGGGGAGCTGTTTTTT. Using reference TRBV2 and TRBJ2-2 for the parts outside the CDR3, the full variable domain is EPEVTQTPSHQVTQMGQEVILRCVPISNHLYFYWYRQILGQKVEFLVSFYNNEISEKSEIFDDQFSVERPDGSNFTLKIRSTKLEDSAMYFCASSAGDVAGELFFGEGSRLTVL.

This clonotype has at least ten counts. This chain links TRBV5-5 with TRBJ1-5; D call uncertain. Germline CDR1 is SGHKS and CDR2 is YYEKEE (reference sequence). The CDR3 consists of 14 residues. V dropped 0 bases and J dropped 10 bases, with 14 bases sitting between them. CDR3 sequence (DNA): TGTGCCAGCAGCTTGGACCCAGGCGTGCGCCCCCAGCATTTT. It yields the protein CASSLDPGVRPQHF.

This chain uses TRBV18 with TRBJ1-5; D is uncertain. The CDR3 extends over 16 amino acids. Per the germline V gene, CDR1 is KGHSH and CDR2 is LQKENI. Trimming cost V 3 bases and J 2 bases, with 14 bases left between them. The CDR3 DNA is TGTGCCAGCTCACCCGCCGGGAAAAAGGGCAATCAGCCCCAGCATTTT. This sequence encodes CASSPAGKKGNQPQHF.

This clonotype was counted many times. The chain is built from TRBV10-3 and TRBJ2-7; D gene uncertain. V was clipped by 4 bases and J by 3 bases, with 4 bases between them. Germline lookup yields CDR1 ENHRY and CDR2 SYGVKD. The CDR3 consists of 11 residues. The CDR3 loop is CAISAGYEQYF. CDR3 coding DNA: TGTGCCATCAGTGCCGGCTACGAGCAGTACTTC.

The rearrangement links TRBV7-9 to TRBJ2-6, with TRBD1 matching over 7 bases. The CDR3 runs to 16 residues. V lost 5 bases, J lost 13 bases, and 17 bases stayed unmatched. Germline assignment: CDR1 SEHNR and CDR2 FQNEAQ (reference sequence). DNA of the CDR3: TGTGCCAGCAGCCCCACGGCGACAGGGTCTCTTTTAGTCCTGACTTTC. This codes for CASSPTATGSLLVLTF.

CDR3 loop: CASSEDLAGETQYF. The DNA of the CDR3 is TGTGCCAGCAGTGAAGACCTAGCGGGAGAGACCCAGTACTTC. This chain links TRBV2 with TRBJ2-5; 8 bases line up with TRBD2. CDR1 and CDR2 from the germline V gene are SNHLY and FYNNEI. The CDR3 sequence is 14 residues long. V shed 1 base, J shed 4 bases, and the junction held 2 bases outside the gene matches.

The chain links TRBV7-6 to TRBJ2-7, with TRBD1 matching over 9 bases. The CDR3 loop spans 14 amino acids. The germline CDR1 and CDR2 sequences are SGHVS and FNYEAQ. The trim removed 6 bases at V and 10 bases at J, leaving 13 bases unmatched. The CDR3 DNA reads TGTGCCAGCAGGGTAGGGACAGGGTCCCTCTATCAGTACTTC. Translation gives CASRVGTGSLYQYF.

This clonotype was counted a few times. This chain connects TRBV24-1 to TRBJ1-1; D remains unclear. The CDR3 is made up of 12 amino acids. Per the germline V gene, CDR1 is KGHDR and CDR2 is SFDVKD. Trimming shortened V by 1 base and J by 8 bases, and 7 bases separated the two germline ends. The CDR3 nucleotides read TGTGCCACCAGTGATTTCAAGGGAGAAGCTTTCTTT. It translates to CATSDFKGEAFF.

CDR3 loop: CASSYSGSPSPQHF. The CDR3 DNA reads TGTGCCAGCAGCTATTCGGGGTCTCCAAGTCCCCAGCATTTT. This chain joins TRBV7-9 and TRBJ1-5; D gene ambiguous. CDR1 is SEHNR, CDR2 FQNEAQ, per germline (reference sequence). The V and J ends lost 4 bases and 10 bases respectively, with 17 bases between them. There are 14 residues in the CDR3.

The chain joins TRBV6-1 to TRBJ2-3, with TRBD1 identical over 7 bases. CDR1 and CDR2 from the germline V gene are MNHNS and SASEGT. This CDR3 is built from 14 residues. The V segment lost 6 bases and the J segment 0 bases; nucleotides outside the gene matches: 3. CDR3 nucleotide sequence: TGTGCCAGCAGGGACAGGACAAGCACAGATACGCAGTATTTT. As protein: CASRDRTSTDTQYF.

This clonotype was picked up a small number of times. The CDR3 is CATSDGGFSNQPQHF. The CDR3 DNA reads TGTGCCACCAGTGATGGGGGATTTAGCAATCAGCCCCAGCATTTT. This chain links TRBV24-1 with TRBJ1-5; the D gene is possibly TRBD1 (5 bases). Trimming pared 3 bases from V and 0 bases from J, leaving 8 bases between. This CDR3 has 15 amino acids. Germline CDR1 reads KGHDR; CDR2 reads SFDVKD.